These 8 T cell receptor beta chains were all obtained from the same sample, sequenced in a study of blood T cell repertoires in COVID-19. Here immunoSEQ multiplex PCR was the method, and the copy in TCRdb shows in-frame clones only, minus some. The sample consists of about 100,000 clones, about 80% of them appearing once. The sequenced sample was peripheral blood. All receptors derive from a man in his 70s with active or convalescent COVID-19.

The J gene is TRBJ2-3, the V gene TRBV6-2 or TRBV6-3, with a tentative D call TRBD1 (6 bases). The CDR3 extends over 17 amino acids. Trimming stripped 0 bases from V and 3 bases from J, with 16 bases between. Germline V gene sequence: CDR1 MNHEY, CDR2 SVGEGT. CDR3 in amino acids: CASSYSKGGRFTDTQYF. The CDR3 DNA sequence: TGTGCCAGCAGTTACTCGAAAGGGGGTCGGTTTACAGATACGCAGTATTTT.

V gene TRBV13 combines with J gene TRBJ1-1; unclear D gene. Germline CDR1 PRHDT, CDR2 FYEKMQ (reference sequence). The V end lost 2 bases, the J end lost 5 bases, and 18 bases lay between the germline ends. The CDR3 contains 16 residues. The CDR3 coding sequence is TGTGCCAGCAGCTTATATTCGTCGGGGTACGGGACTGAAGCTTTCTTT. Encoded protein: CASSLYSSGYGTEAFF.

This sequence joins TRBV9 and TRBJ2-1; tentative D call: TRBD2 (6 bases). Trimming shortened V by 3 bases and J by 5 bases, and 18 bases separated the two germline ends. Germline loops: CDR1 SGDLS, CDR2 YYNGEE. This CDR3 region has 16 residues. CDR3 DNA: TGTGCCAGCAGCGCAAACATTCGACTAGTTGACAATGAGCAGTTCTTC. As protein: CASSANIRLVDNEQFF.

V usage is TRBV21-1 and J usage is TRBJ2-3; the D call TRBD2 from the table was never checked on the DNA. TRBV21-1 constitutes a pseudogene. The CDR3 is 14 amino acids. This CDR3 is CASSRRGVADTQYF. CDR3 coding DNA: TGTGCCAGCAGCAGGCGGGGGGTCGCGGATACGCAGTATTTT.

This chain's CDR3 is CASSQEAGFGNEQFF. In DNA, the CDR3 is TGTGCCAGCAGCCAAGAAGCGGGATTTGGCAATGAGCAGTTCTTC. The chain recombines TRBV14 with TRBJ2-1, with 7 bases aligning to TRBD2. Trimming at V came to 0 bases and at J to 6 bases, leaving 5 bases not matched to a gene. The CDR3 consists of 15 residues. Germline V lookup: CDR1 SGHDN, CDR2 FVKESK. The full variable domain, with the rest looked up from reference TRBV14 and TRBJ2-1, is EAGVTQFPSHSVIEKGQTVTLRCDPISGHDNLYWYRRVMGKEIKFLLHFVKESKQDESGMPNNRFLAERTGGTYSTLKVQPAELEDSGVYFCASSQEAGFGNEQFFGPGTRLTVL.

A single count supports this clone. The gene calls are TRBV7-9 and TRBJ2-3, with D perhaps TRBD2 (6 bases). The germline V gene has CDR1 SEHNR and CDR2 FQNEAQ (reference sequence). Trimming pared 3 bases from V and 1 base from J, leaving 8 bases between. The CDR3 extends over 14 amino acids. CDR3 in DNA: TGTGCCAGCAGCTTCACGGGAGGCACAGATACGCAGTATTTT. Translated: CASSFTGGTDTQYF.

The CDR3 DNA reads TGTGCCAGCAGTTATGAGAGAGCTAACTATGGCTACACCTTC. The encoded protein is CASSYERANYGYTF. The chain joins TRBV5-4 to TRBJ1-2; no firm D call. With 5 bases removed from V and 0 bases from J, the gap between germline ends came to 11 bases. The CDR3 consists of 14 residues. Germline values: CDR1 SGHNT, CDR2 YYREEE (reference sequence).

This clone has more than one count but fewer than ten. The CDR3 DNA follows: TGTGCCAGCAGTCCTCGGAGGGGCCGGCATGGCTACACCTTC. Translating gives CASSPRRGRHGYTF. The rearrangement links TRBV6-5 to TRBJ1-2; D may be TRBD1 (5 bases). This CDR3 region has 14 residues. Germline CDR1 MNHEY, CDR2 SVGAGI. V lost 5 bases to trimming and J lost 6 bases, with 16 bases between them.